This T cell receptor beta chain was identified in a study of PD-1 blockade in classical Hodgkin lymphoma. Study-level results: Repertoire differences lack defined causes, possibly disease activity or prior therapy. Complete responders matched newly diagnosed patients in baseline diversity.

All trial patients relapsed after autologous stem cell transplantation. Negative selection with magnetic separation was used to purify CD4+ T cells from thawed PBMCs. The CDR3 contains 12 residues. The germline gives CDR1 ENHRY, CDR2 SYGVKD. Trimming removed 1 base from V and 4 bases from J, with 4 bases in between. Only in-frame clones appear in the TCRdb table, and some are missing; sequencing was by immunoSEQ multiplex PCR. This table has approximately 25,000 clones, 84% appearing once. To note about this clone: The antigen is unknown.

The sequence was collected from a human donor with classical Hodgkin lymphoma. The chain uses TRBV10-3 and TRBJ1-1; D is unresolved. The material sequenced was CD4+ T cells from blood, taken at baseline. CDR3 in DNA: TGTGCCATCAGTGAGTGGGGCACTGAAGCTTTCTTT. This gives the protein CAISEWGTEAFF.